A selection of T cell receptor beta chains follows, all from one sample in a study of blood T cells in healthy people across ages. TCRdb ran MiXCR on the 5' RACE reads and lists one entry per CDR3 protein. The table records more than 1,000,000 distinct CDR3 sequences, about 23% of them present only once. These data were also filed under a second study, of T cells of mothers and their children.

Material: blood. These TCRs come from a girl aged 2 to 9 in good health. CDR3s include the opening cysteine and the closing phenylalanine or tryptophan. The D gene is left open where the match is weak. Not every row has a clone size; where given, it reads once, few, many or a size class.

d_gene	v_gene	abundance	j_gene	CDR3nt	CDR3aa
TRBD1	TRBV20-1	few	TRBJ2-7	TGCAGTGTCCAGCCGGGACAGGGCTACGAGCAGTACTTC	CSVQPGQGYEQYF
.	TRBV2	few	TRBJ2-5	TGTGCCAGCGATTTTACCGGGGAGACCCAGTACTTC	CASDFTGETQYF
TRBD1	TRBV9	.	TRBJ1-2	TGTGCCAGCGGGGCCGGGACAGCGGCGGGCTACACCTTC	CASGAGTAAGYTF
.	TRBV28	few	TRBJ2-7	TGTGCCAGCAGCCCTAGGGAGTCCCTCTCCTACGAGCAGTACTTC	CASSPRESLSYEQYF
.	TRBV5-1	few	TRBJ2-5	TGCGCCAGCAGCGAGTCGGAGGAGACCCAGTACTTC	CASSESEETQYF
TRBD2	TRBV10-3	few	TRBJ2-7	TGTGCCATCAGTGAGGGACTAGCCTACGAGCAGTACTTC	CAISEGLAYEQYF
.	TRBV6-5	few	TRBJ2-2	TGTGCCAGCGGCCCCCGGGTGAGAGCCGGGGAGCTGTTTTTT	CASGPRVRAGELFF
.	TRBV20-1	.	TRBJ2-7	TGCAGTGCTATACCGGGGGCCTACGAGCAGTACTTC	CSAIPGAYEQYF
TRBD1	TRBV28	.	TRBJ1-4	TGTGCCAGCAGGGCCGACAGGGGGGATCAGTTTTTT	CASRADRGDQFF
.	TRBV7-2	.	TRBJ1-2	TGTGCCAGCAGCTTTGGGACGGCTGACTATGGCTACACCTTC	CASSFGTADYGYTF
.	TRBV7-8	.	TRBJ2-1	TGTGCCAGCAGCCCAGAGGGCCATGAGAATGAGCAGTTCTTC	CASSPEGHENEQFF
.	TRBV20-1	few	TRBJ2-1	TGCAGTGCCGGACCCTACAGCAATGAGCAGTTCTTC	CSAGPYSNEQFF
TRBD1	TRBV2	few	TRBJ1-6	TGTGCCAGCAGTTACAGGGGACCCCATAATTCACCCCTCCACTTT	CASSYRGPHNSPLHF
TRBD1	TRBV27	few	TRBJ2-7	TGTGCCAGCAGAGACCGCCGGGACAGGCCCTACGAGCAGTACTTC	CASRDRRDRPYEQYF
.	TRBV7-2	.	TRBJ2-2	TGTGCCAGCAGCATCAGGGGACGAACCGGGGAGCTGTTTTTT	CASSIRGRTGELFF
TRBD2	TRBV6-1	.	TRBJ2-1	TGTGCCAGCAGTGGGACTAGCGGGTCCTCCTACAATGAGCAGTTCTTC	CASSGTSGSSYNEQFF
.	TRBV7-2	many	TRBJ2-3	TGTGCCAGCAGCTTAGAACAGATCACAGATACGCAGTATTTT	CASSLEQITDTQYF
.	TRBV14	few	TRBJ2-3	TGTGCCAGCAGCTTGGACAGCCTCGTCGATACGCAGTATTTT	CASSLDSLVDTQYF
TRBD1	TRBV5-6	few	TRBJ1-4	TGTGCCAGCAGCTTGGGGGACAGAGAAAAACTGTTTTTT	CASSLGDREKLFF
TRBD2	TRBV28	few	TRBJ2-3	TGTGCCAGCAGTTTACTCCTAGCGGGGGACACAGATACGCAGTATTTT	CASSLLLAGDTDTQYF
TRBD2	TRBV2	few	TRBJ2-7	TGTGCCAGCAGAAATGGACTAGCGGCTAACTACGAGCAGTACTTC	CASRNGLAANYEQYF
.	TRBV5-1	many	TRBJ2-3	TGTGCCAGCAGTAGGGGAGGCACAGATACGCAGTATTTT	CASSRGGTDTQYF
TRBD1	TRBV20-1	few	TRBJ2-1	TGCAGTGCGTTAAGAGGCGACAGGGATTTTCTAAATGAGCAGTTCTTC	CSALRGDRDFLNEQFF
.	TRBV15	.	TRBJ2-5	TGTGCCACCAGCAGAGATCTCGGAGGCGCGAAAGAGACCCAGTACTTC	CATSRDLGGAKETQYF
TRBD1	TRBV11-3	few	TRBJ1-1	TGTGCCAGCAGGAGGACAGGGACGAACACTGAAGCTTTCTTT	CASRRTGTNTEAFF
.	TRBV6-5	few	TRBJ1-2	TGTGCCAGCAGTCCCACAGGGTCTGGCTACACCTTC	CASSPTGSGYTF
.	TRBV12-3/TRBV12-4	.	TRBJ1-1	TGTGCCAGCAGTTTAGGGCCATCCGACACTGAAGCTTTCTTT	CASSLGPSDTEAFF
.	TRBV15	.	TRBJ1-1	TGTGCCACCAGCAGAAAGGCCTCCCCAGGCACTGAAGCTTTCTTT	CATSRKASPGTEAFF
.	TRBV5-6	.	TRBJ1-2	TGTGCCAGCAGCTTGACGTCCTACTATGGCTACACCTTC	CASSLTSYYGYTF
TRBD1	TRBV25-1	.	TRBJ1-2	TGTGCCAGCGTTGGGACAGGGCGAATAGCTAACTATGGCTACACCTTC	CASVGTGRIANYGYTF
.	TRBV28	.	TRBJ2-1	TGTGCCAGCAGTGCAGACGTACTCGAGCAGTTCTTC	CASSADVLEQFF
TRBD1	TRBV2	.	TRBJ1-5	TGTGCCAGCAGGGCGGGACAGGGTCGTCAGCCCCAGCATTTT	CASRAGQGRQPQHF
TRBD2	TRBV7-7	many	TRBJ2-7	TGTGCCAGCAGCCCGGGACTAGCGAGCTACGAGCAGTACTTC	CASSPGLASYEQYF
TRBD1	TRBV7-6	few	TRBJ2-5	TGTGCCAACATAGGACAGGGTGAAGAGACCCAGTACTTC	CANIGQGEETQYF
.	TRBV4-1	.	TRBJ1-1	TGCGCCAGCAGCCTGATCTCGGGGGCGCCCTTCACTGAAGCTTTCTTT	CASSLISGAPFTEAFF
.	TRBV2	few	TRBJ2-7	TGTGCCAGCAGACTCTACGACGAGCAGTACTTC	CASRLYDEQYF
.	TRBV7-9	.	TRBJ1-1	TGTGCCAGCAGCCGTCGGAATTTTGACACTGAAGCTTTCTTT	CASSRRNFDTEAFF
.	TRBV5-5	.	TRBJ2-7	TGTGCCAGCAGAGTGCTCCCGGACAGCTCCTACGAGCAGTACTTC	CASRVLPDSSYEQYF
TRBD1	TRBV4-1	many	TRBJ2-6	TGCGCCAGCAGCCAATTAACTGTTGACAGGGTAATTTGGGCCAACGTCCTGACTTTC	CASSQLTVDRVIWANVLTF